One and the same sample provided the 26 T cell receptor beta chains below, sequenced in a study of Ad26.COV2.S vaccination and SARS-CoV-2 variants. Some clones are missing from TCRdb's copy, which holds only in-frame ones; the method was immunoSEQ multiplex PCR. Here the sample spans 200,000 to 300,000 clones, 85% to 90% being singletons. Sample treatment: around 19 received Ad26.COV2.S at low or high dose, single or two shots; five or six received placebo; per-sample allocation not given. Samples analyzed were those drawn on day 63 after the first vaccine or placebo injection. Sequencing was performed on peripheral blood, taken in a trial of Ad26.COV2.S vaccine versus placebo. The receptors shown here come from a person aged 18 to 59 who received the Ad26.COV2.S COVID-19 vaccine or a placebo.

This clone has a single count. The V gene is TRBV7-3, the J gene TRBJ2-3, with D possibly TRBD2 on 6 matching bases. V dropped 5 bases and J dropped 2 bases, with 17 bases sitting between them. Germline V gives CDR1 SGHTA, CDR2 FQGTGA. The length of the CDR3 is 16 residues. Here the CDR3 reads CASSPGGSVNTDTQYF. For the CDR3, the DNA is TGTGCCAGCAGCCCCGGGGGTAGCGTAAACACAGATACGCAGTATTTT.

The V gene is TRBV11-2, the J gene TRBJ2-1; D is unresolved. Trimming removed 1 base at V and 8 bases at J, with 6 bases between. Germline V gene lookup returns CDR1 SGHAT and CDR2 FQNNGV. The CDR3 consists of 12 residues. The CDR3 is CASSLARYEQFF. CDR3 sequence (DNA): TGTGCCAGCAGCTTAGCGCGCTATGAGCAGTTCTTC.

This clone was detected only once. The chain has TRBV18 and TRBJ2-7; 9 positions match TRBD1. Germline V gene data show CDR1 as KGHSH and CDR2 as LQKENI. V was clipped by 5 bases and J by 1 base; unmatched bases: 6. The CDR3 is 15 amino acids. The CDR3 loop reads CASSSTGGDSYEQYF. The CDR3 nucleotides are TGTGCCAGCTCATCGACAGGGGGTGATTCCTACGAGCAGTACTTC.

The rearrangement joins TRBV12-3 or TRBV12-4 to TRBJ2-5, with a tentative D call TRBD1 (5 bases). This CDR3 spans 12 amino acids. With 7 bases removed from V and 5 bases from J, the gap between germline ends came to 11 bases. This CDR3 is CASNNYRETQYF. As DNA, the CDR3 is TGTGCCAGCAACAATTACAGGGAGACCCAGTACTTC.

J is TRBJ2-1 and V is TRBV7-2; maybe TRBD2 (7 bases). V shed 3 bases and J shed 4 bases, with 19 bases lying between them. CDR1 is SGHTA, CDR2 FQGNSA, per germline. CDR3 length equals 17 residues. The chain's CDR3 is CASSLGAGGGSYNEQFF. The CDR3 DNA follows: TGTGCCAGCAGCTTGGGGGCGGGCGGGGGATCATACAATGAGCAGTTCTTC. Using reference TRBV7-2 and TRBJ2-1 for the parts outside the CDR3, the full variable domain is GAGVSQSPSNKVTEKGKDVELRCDPISGHTALYWYRQSLGQGLEFLIYFQGNSAPDKSGLPSDRFSAERTGGSVSTLTIQRTQQEDSAVYLCASSLGAGGGSYNEQFFGPGTRLTVL.

This chain uses TRBV4-3 with TRBJ1-2; D is unresolved. Per germline, CDR1 LGHNA and CDR2 YSLEER. This CDR3 has 15 amino acids. V was clipped by 0 bases and J by 2 bases, with 10 bases between them. CDR3 DNA sequence: TGCGCCAGCAGCCAAGATGACGGCCCCAACTATGGCTACACCTTC. Amino acid sequence: CASSQDDGPNYGYTF.

This chain joins TRBV5-4 and TRBJ2-7, with a possible D match to TRBD2 (6 bases). The CDR3 sequence is 13 residues long. V lost 1 base, J lost 2 bases, and 7 bases lay in between. The V gene's germline CDR1 is SGHNT and CDR2 YYREEE (reference sequence). As DNA, the CDR3 is TGTGCCAGCAGCTTGCGGGGGACCTACGAGCAGTACTTC. This sequence encodes CASSLRGTYEQYF.

The chain couples TRBV10-3 to TRBJ1-4; 9 nucleotides match TRBD1. The germline gives CDR1 ENHRY, CDR2 SYGVKD. This CDR3 comprises 15 residues. Trimming cost V 0 bases and J 7 bases; bases outside gene matches: 3. This CDR3 reads CAISESDRGIEKLFF. In DNA form, the CDR3 reads TGTGCCATCAGTGAGTCGGACAGGGGAATTGAAAAACTGTTTTTT.

Written as DNA, the CDR3 is TGTGCCAGCAGCTATGGCCACAGGGAGGGCTACACCTTC. Translation gives CASSYGHREGYTF. The chain links TRBV13 to TRBJ1-2; a possible D gene is TRBD1 (6 bases). Germline assignment: CDR1 PRHDT and CDR2 FYEKMQ (reference sequence). This CDR3 contains 13 residues. The V end lost 4 bases, the J end lost 8 bases, and 14 bases lay between the germline ends.

V usage is TRBV19 and J usage is TRBJ2-7; TRBD1 aligns across 9 bases. This CDR3 comprises 15 residues. Looked up from germline, CDR1 is LNHDA and CDR2 is SQIVND (reference sequence). V lost 7 bases to trimming and J lost 3 bases; unmatched junction nucleotides: 10. In DNA form, the CDR3 reads TGTGCCAGTAAGATAACAGGGGGCGCTTACTACGAGCAGTACTTC. Translated: CASKITGGAYYEQYF.

This clone was seen a few times. CDR3 DNA sequence: TGTGCCAGCAGCCCGTACTATCTCGACGAGCAGTACTTC. Translating it yields CASSPYYLDEQYF. This chain links TRBV4-2 with TRBJ2-7, with D unresolved. This CDR3 contains 13 residues. Trimming left V 4 bases short and J 5 bases short, with 12 bases between. Germline V gene sequence: CDR1 LGHNA, CDR2 YNFKEQ.

This clone was picked up a small number of times. The rearrangement links TRBV2 to TRBJ1-1; possibly TRBD1 for D (5 bases). The length of the CDR3 is 16 residues. Trimming stripped 2 bases from V and 1 base from J, with 14 bases between. CDR1 and CDR2 from the germline V gene are SNHLY and FYNNEI. The CDR3 sequence: CASSELGPAQNTEAFF. The DNA for the CDR3 is TGTGCCAGCAGTGAACTGGGACCCGCTCAGAACACTGAAGCTTTCTTT.

The chain links TRBV7-8 to TRBJ2-1; D is unresolved. The germline V gene encodes CDR1 SGHVS and CDR2 FQNEAQ. V was shortened by 4 bases and J by 3 bases, with 16 bases between the two germline ends. The CDR3 totals 16 residues. DNA for the CDR3: TGTGCCAGCAGCTCGCACTTAACAACGCTCTACAATGAGCAGTTCTTC. It specifies CASSSHLTTLYNEQFF.

The V and J genes are TRBV30 and TRBJ2-7, with D perhaps TRBD2 (5 bases). V was pared by 3 bases and J by 2 bases, with 8 bases between. The CDR3 is 12 residues long. Germline loops: CDR1 GTSNPN, CDR2 SVGIG (reference sequence). The CDR3 protein is CAWSSGTYEQYF. CDR3 sequence (DNA): TGTGCCTGGAGCAGCGGAACCTACGAGCAGTACTTC.

This sequence joins TRBV9 and TRBJ1-1; 9 bases fit TRBD1. From germline, CDR1 is SGDLS and CDR2 YYNGEE. The CDR3 consists of 14 residues. V shed 4 bases and J 4 bases; nucleotides not matched to a gene: 5. Here the CDR3 reads CASSTTGGPTEAFF. CDR3 bases: TGTGCCAGCAGCACGACAGGGGGGCCCACTGAAGCTTTCTTT.

This sequence joins TRBV23-1 and TRBJ1-1, with TRBD1 matching over 8 bases. TRBV23-1 is classed as an ORF, of uncertain function. V lost 3 bases and J lost 4; bases outside the gene matches: 7. The CDR3 is made up of 15 amino acids. CDR3 DNA: TGCGCCAGCAGTCATCGAGAGACAGGGGCCACTGAAGCTTTCTTT. It translates to CASSHRETGATEAFF.

This sequence joins TRBV27 and TRBJ2-1, with 9 bases fitting TRBD2. CDR3 length: 16 amino acids. The germline gives CDR1 MNHEY, CDR2 SMNVEV (reference sequence). V dropped 10 bases and J dropped 4; count of bases not matched to a gene: 14. CDR3 sequence (DNA): TGTGCCACGCGGGGGGGGCAGGGAGTACTATACAATGAGCAGTTCTTC. Translating it yields CATRGGQGVLYNEQFF.

This clone was counted once. The chain joins TRBV18 to TRBJ2-1, with 7 bases identical to TRBD1. This CDR3 spans 16 amino acids. Unmatched junction bases numbered 8, after V lost 6 bases and J lost 0 bases. CDR1 and CDR2 (germline): KGHSH, LQKENI. The CDR3 sequence: CASSIGQVSSYNEQFF. In DNA, the CDR3 is TGTGCCAGCTCTATAGGACAGGTTAGCTCCTACAATGAGCAGTTCTTC.

V gene TRBV6-6 combines with J gene TRBJ1-5; 8 bases are shared with TRBD1. The germline V gene has CDR1 MNHNY and CDR2 SVGAGI (reference sequence). The CDR3 extends over 16 amino acids. With V trimmed by 5 bases and J by 3 bases, 9 bases remained unmatched. DNA for the CDR3: TGTGCCAGCAGTCCTATGGACAGGGCCCACAATCAGCCCCAGCATTTT. It specifies CASSPMDRAHNQPQHF.

The rearrangement links TRBV19 to TRBJ2-3; TRBD2 agrees at 13 bases. Germline CDR1 and CDR2: LNHDA and SQIVND (reference sequence). This CDR3 is 18 amino acids long. The J segment lost 3 bases and the V segment lost 3 bases, leaving 9 bases of the junction unmatched. Written as DNA, the CDR3 is TGTGCCAGTAGTATTCCGACCGGGACTAGCGGGGTTACAGATACGCAGTATTTT. It encodes CASSIPTGTSGVTDTQYF.

The chain links TRBV7-2 to TRBJ2-1; the match to TRBD2 covers 8 bases. V lost 1 base and J lost 4; bases outside the gene matches: 15. Germline V lookup: CDR1 SGHTA, CDR2 FQGNSA. The CDR3 totals 19 residues. The CDR3 loop reads CASSLEGRGLAGSYNEQFF. DNA for the CDR3: TGTGCCAGCAGCTTAGAGGGTCGGGGCCTAGCGGGTTCTTACAATGAGCAGTTCTTC.

There are a few counts of this clone. The J gene is TRBJ2-6, the V gene TRBV30, with TRBD1 identical over 9 bases. Germline V gene sequence: CDR1 GTSNPN, CDR2 SVGIG (reference sequence). V trimming: 5 bases; J trimming: 3 bases; junction bases outside the gene matches: 8. The CDR3 is 16 amino acids. The CDR3 here is CAWGLQGAGGANVLTF. Here the CDR3 DNA reads TGTGCCTGGGGACTACAGGGGGCTGGTGGGGCCAACGTCCTGACTTTC.

The chain recombines TRBV3-1 (or the pseudogene TRBV3-2) with TRBJ1-1, with D unresolved. CDR1 is LGHDT, CDR2 YNNKEL, per germline (reference sequence). The CDR3 contains 12 residues. V shed 1 base and J shed 5 bases, with 5 bases lying between them. CDR3 DNA sequence: TGTGCCAGCAGCCAAGCAGAAACTGAAGCTTTCTTT. Translating gives CASSQAETEAFF.

The chain joins TRBV12-3 or TRBV12-4 to TRBJ2-2; D might be TRBD1 or TRBD2, each matching 5 bases. The CDR3 loop spans 13 amino acids. With 3 bases removed from V and 3 bases from J, the gap between germline ends came to 5 bases. CDR3 sequence reads: CASSLGDTGELFF. CDR3 in DNA: TGTGCCAGCAGTTTGGGGGACACCGGGGAGCTGTTTTTT.

V usage is TRBV5-1 and J usage is TRBJ1-4; 12 bases match TRBD1. The V and J ends lost 3 bases and 1 base, in that order; junction bases with no gene match: 4. This CDR3 has 17 amino acids. CDR1 and CDR2 from the germline V gene are SGHRS and YFSETQ. CDR3 sequence: CASSWGTGGVTNEKLFF. CDR3 sequence (DNA): TGCGCCAGCAGCTGGGGGACAGGGGGCGTAACTAATGAAAAACTGTTTTTT.

This chain links TRBV20-1 with TRBJ2-2, with D uncertain. The CDR3 is 11 amino acids. The germline gives CDR1 DFQATT, CDR2 SNEGSKA (reference sequence). The germline V and J ends were trimmed by 6 bases and 6 bases, with 8 bases remaining between them. The DNA for the CDR3 is TGCAGTGCCCCATGGGCCGGGGAGCTGTTTTTT. Translated: CSAPWAGELFF.